The clone carrying this T cell receptor beta chain was seen a single time. The junction and the germline gene differ at one end; a read error may be behind it. This sample was taken from a study of Graves' ophthalmopathy and Graves' hyperthyroidism. From RNA, the CDR3 regions of TCR beta chains were amplified and sequenced. In the first round, RT-PCR was carried out with HTBI primers, and a multiplex PCR formed the second round. In TCRdb, the multiplex PCR reads were re-called with MiXCR into one record per CDR3 protein. The profile shows 350,000 or so distinct CDR3 sequences, roughly 16% of them singletons. Germline CDR1 and CDR2: SNHLY and FYNNEI. This CDR3 spans 13 amino acids. PBMCs had their origin in fresh peripheral blood (approximately 10 ml).

Sequenced: peripheral blood. The rearrangement uses TRBV2 and TRBJ1-2; perhaps TRBD1 as D (5 bases). This receptor was taken from an adult man with Graves' ophthalmopathy. The CDR3 sequence: CASSDRDDYGYNF. The CDR3 DNA follows: TGTGCCAGCAGTGACAGGGACGACTATGGCTACAACTTC.